This entry features one T cell receptor (beta chain) sequence. Its antigen is unknown. Germline CDR1 and CDR2: MNHNY and SVGAGI (reference sequence). The V end was cut by 4 bases, the J end by 6 bases, with 10 bases between. The CDR3 spans 13 residues. A history of autoimmune disease or systemic immunosuppression excluded patients. The data are from a study of OX40 agonist ivuxolimab in advanced cancers. On the study more broadly: Patients' therapy was ivuxolimab, an antibody that acts as an agonist of OX40 (CD134). Study-wide results and caveats: Researchers did not determine the expanded peripheral T cells' antigen specificity. More expanded clones were seen, on average, in CD8+ T cells than in CD4+.

Sequencing was performed with immunoSEQ multiplex PCR; in TCRdb, only in-frame clones are kept and a portion is missing. This table has 80,000 to 100,000 clones, 88% appearing once. Source: CD4+ or CD8+ T cells sorted from blood, taken in a trial of the OX40 agonist ivuxolimab. This chain links TRBV6-6 with TRBJ1-5, with D tentatively TRBD1 (5 bases). This clonotype was sampled from an adult with an advanced solid tumor such as melanoma, head and neck, liver or kidney cancer. CDR3 sequence (DNA): TGTGCCAGCAGTTGGACGGGGGGTCAGCCCCAGCATTTT. Its translation is CASSWTGGQPQHF.